The 19 T cell receptor beta chains presented below share a single source sample, sequenced in a study of blood T cell repertoires in COVID-19. This table comes from immunoSEQ multiplex PCR, and its TCRdb copy is limited to in-frame clones, with some not included. The table has 200,000 to 300,000 clones, 80% to 90% seen once. Sequenced sample: peripheral blood. These receptors all come from a woman aged 45-65 years with acute or convalescent COVID-19.

This chain joins TRBV9 and TRBJ2-2, with 9 bases that match TRBD2. The ends lost 3 bases at V and 3 bases at J; junction bases unmatched: 3. The V gene's germline CDR1 is SGDLS and CDR2 YYNGEE. CDR3 length equals 15 residues. The DNA of the CDR3 is TGTGCCAGCAGCGCGACTAGCGGATACACCGGGGAGCTGTTTTTT. Amino acid sequence: CASSATSGYTGELFF.

This chain connects TRBV15 to TRBJ1-5; maybe TRBD1 (5 bases). CDR1 LNHNV and CDR2 YYDKDF come from the germline V gene (reference sequence). The CDR3 contains 14 residues. Trimming took 8 bases from V and 1 from J, leaving 12 bases between them. The CDR3 sequence is CATHGGESNQPQHF. The DNA for the CDR3 is TGTGCCACCCACGGGGGGGAGAGCAATCAGCCCCAGCATTTT.

CDR3 sequence: CASTVTWTSTDTQYF. Written as DNA, the CDR3 is TGTGCCAGCACCGTGACGTGGACTAGCACAGATACGCAGTATTTT. The rearrangement uses TRBV6-5 and TRBJ2-3, with D possibly matching TRBD2 (5 bases). CDR1 and CDR2 from the germline V gene are MNHEY and SVGAGI. Trimming pared 7 bases from V and 0 bases from J, leaving 14 bases between. The CDR3 spans 15 residues.

This rearrangement joins TRBV11-2 to TRBJ2-5; the D gene is possibly TRBD2 (5 bases). V was shortened by 2 bases and J by 11 bases, with 9 bases between the two germline ends. The germline CDR1 and CDR2 sequences are SGHAT and FQNNGV. The CDR3 length is 11 residues. The CDR3 here is CASSLLAWQYF. The CDR3 coding sequence is TGTGCCAGCAGCTTACTAGCTTGGCAGTACTTC.

This chain connects TRBV4-3 to TRBJ2-7; D uncertain. Trimming left V 1 base short and J 0 bases short, with 4 bases between. Germline CDR1 is LGHNA and CDR2 is YSLEER. This CDR3 comprises 13 residues. The CDR3 reads CASSQGLSYEQYF. For the CDR3, the DNA is TGCGCCAGCAGCCAAGGACTCTCCTACGAGCAGTACTTC.

This rearrangement joins TRBV6-5 to TRBJ2-3; TRBD2 matches 9 bases. J gave up 6 bases and V 0 bases, and 7 bases lay outside the gene matches. The germline V gene has CDR1 MNHEY and CDR2 SVGAGI. The length of the CDR3 is 16 residues. The CDR3 is CASSYSAGGMWDTQYF. CDR3 sequence (DNA): TGTGCCAGCAGTTACTCTGCGGGAGGGATGTGGGATACGCAGTATTTT.

The V call is TRBV19, the J call TRBJ2-7; D possibly corresponds to TRBD1 (6 bases). The CDR3 runs 13 residues. CDR1 LNHDA and CDR2 SQIVND come from the germline V gene (reference sequence). The V end lost 4 bases, the J end lost 7 bases, and 14 bases lay between the germline ends. The CDR3 is CASSTGHPWEQYF. CDR3 bases: TGTGCCAGTAGTACGGGACATCCTTGGGAGCAGTACTTC.

The chain combines TRBV4-3 with TRBJ2-1; 11 bases fit TRBD2. This CDR3 spans 15 amino acids. Germline V gene lookup returns CDR1 LGHNA and CDR2 YSLEER. Unmatched junction bases numbered 7, after V lost 3 bases and J lost 9 bases. The CDR3 sequence is CASSHSGRVKGEQFF. CDR3 coding DNA: TGCGCCAGCAGCCATAGCGGGAGGGTTAAGGGTGAGCAGTTCTTC.

This clone was seen once. The J gene is TRBJ1-4, the V gene TRBV19; D is uncertain. Per the germline V gene, CDR1 is LNHDA and CDR2 is SQIVND (reference sequence). The CDR3 is 15 amino acids. V was trimmed by 1 base and J by 4 bases, leaving 10 bases between them. In nucleotides, the CDR3 is TGTGCCAGTAGTATAGGAGGAGGGATTAATGAAAAACTGTTTTTT. Its translation: CASSIGGGINEKLFF.

The chain has TRBV27 and TRBJ2-7; 14 bases fit TRBD2. Germline CDR1 MNHEY, CDR2 SMNVEV (reference sequence). Trimming cost V 2 bases and J 3 bases; bases outside gene matches: 9. The CDR3 totals 18 residues. Here the CDR3 reads CASSLARKGTSGGYEQYF. For the CDR3, the DNA is TGTGCCAGCAGTTTAGCCCGAAAAGGGACTAGCGGGGGCTACGAGCAGTACTTC.

V gene TRBV7-3 combines with J gene TRBJ2-2; 7 bases are shared with TRBD2. The CDR3 loop spans 16 amino acids. In germline, CDR1 is SGHTA, CDR2 FQGTGA. V shed 5 bases, J shed 0 bases, and the junction held 6 bases outside the gene matches. DNA of the CDR3: TGTGCCAGCAGCCCACCTAGCGGCGCGAACACCGGGGAGCTGTTTTTT. Residues: CASSPPSGANTGELFF.

CDR3: CASSQYSGSGYEQYF. Written as DNA, the CDR3 is TGCGCCAGCAGCCAGTATAGCGGGAGTGGGTACGAGCAGTACTTC. V is TRBV4-1 and J is TRBJ2-7; 9 nucleotides line up with TRBD2. The length of the CDR3 is 15 residues. From germline, CDR1 is MGHRA and CDR2 YSYEKL. Trimming cost V 3 bases and J 4 bases; bases outside gene matches: 7.

The chain carries TRBV30 and TRBJ1-3, with a tentative D call TRBD1 (6 bases). CDR3 length equals 15 residues. Per germline, CDR1 GTSNPN and CDR2 SVGIG (reference sequence). V gave up 2 bases and J gave up 0 bases, with 11 bases separating them. Written as DNA, the CDR3 is TGTGCCTGGAGTTTCGGACAGATCTCTGGAAACACCATATATTTT. Translating gives CAWSFGQISGNTIYF.

V gene TRBV6-6 combines with J gene TRBJ1-6; the match to TRBD1 covers 7 bases. The germline gives CDR1 MNHNY, CDR2 SVGAGI (reference sequence). The CDR3 is 15 residues long. V lost 2 bases to trimming and J lost 9 bases; unmatched junction nucleotides: 7. In DNA, the CDR3 is TGTGCCAGCAGTTACCAGGGACAGTTGGCTTCACCCCTCCACTTT. It encodes CASSYQGQLASPLHF.

The chain carries TRBV11-2 and TRBJ1-4; tentatively, D is TRBD1 (6 bases). Trimming pared 4 bases from V and 8 bases from J, leaving 17 bases between. This CDR3 is built from 15 residues. Germline assignment: CDR1 SGHAT and CDR2 FQNNGV. Here the CDR3 reads CASSSLKGVGEKLFF. CDR3 DNA: TGTGCCAGCAGCTCCTTAAAGGGGGTCGGCGAAAAACTGTTTTTT.

The gene calls are TRBV7-3 and TRBJ1-3, with 8 bases that match TRBD1. The germline CDR1 and CDR2 sequences are SGHTA and FQGTGA. This CDR3 contains 14 residues. The trim removed 5 bases at V and 0 bases at J, leaving 0 bases unmatched. CDR3 region: CASSTGGSGNTIYF. CDR3 sequence (DNA): TGTGCCAGCAGCACAGGGGGCTCTGGAAACACCATATATTTT.

The chain joins TRBV24-1 to TRBJ2-2; D is possibly TRBD1 (5 bases). The length of the CDR3 is 15 residues. Trimming removed 1 base at V and 5 bases at J, with 10 bases between. Germline CDR1 is KGHDR and CDR2 is SFDVKD. As DNA, the CDR3 is TGTGCCACCAGTGATTTAAGGACAAATACCGGGGAGCTGTTTTTT. Translation gives CATSDLRTNTGELFF.

Here the CDR3 reads CASSLVIAGPTDTQYF. Here the CDR3 DNA reads TGTGCCAGCAGCTTGGTAATAGCGGGACCCACAGATACGCAGTATTTT. The V call is TRBV5-6, the J call TRBJ2-3; TRBD2 aligns across 8 bases. CDR1 and CDR2 from the germline V gene are SGHDT and YYEEEE. Losses at the gene ends were 0 bases for V and 2 bases for J; bases not matched to a gene: 5. This CDR3 region has 16 residues.

This clone was detected only a few times. V usage is TRBV27 and J usage is TRBJ2-7; TRBD1 matches at 9 bases. The CDR3 covers 14 residues. V lost 10 bases and J lost 4; bases outside the gene matches: 11. From germline, CDR1 is MNHEY and CDR2 SMNVEV (reference sequence). This chain's CDR3 is CATSGDRDLYEQYF. The CDR3 DNA reads as TGTGCCACCTCGGGGGACAGGGATTTGTACGAGCAGTACTTC.